Only a few counts were recorded for the clone carrying this TCR beta chain. The antigen is undetermined. This entry is derived from a study of T cells after yellow fever vaccination. For the study at large: Preparing low-cell-number fractions relied on SMART-Seq v4 Ultra Low Input. General observations from the study: Contaminating bulk clonotypes could be abundant in FACS-sorted repertoires. Boosting was followed by the reappearance of most primary-vaccination clones (just under 97% CD4, 88% CD8). Clonotype sharing between CD4 and CD8 compartments was small.

The CDR3 has 12 amino acids. Germline values: CDR1 SGHNT, CDR2 YENEEA. Trimming took 4 bases from V and 5 from J, leaving 8 bases between them. TCRdb reanalysed the 5' RACE reads using MiXCR and keeps one entry per CDR3 protein. This table has 100,000 to 150,000 distinct CDR3 sequences, about 8.8% appearing once. The TCR sequence derives from a man between 18 and 35 years old who received the YFV17D yellow fever vaccine. Sequences were derived from CD8+ T cells sorted from PBMCs, sampled on the day of the yellow fever booster vaccination. The chain is built from TRBV11-3 and TRBJ2-5; D not resolved. CDR3: CASSSRSETQYF. As DNA, the CDR3 is TGTGCCAGCAGCTCCAGATCGGAGACCCAGTACTTC.